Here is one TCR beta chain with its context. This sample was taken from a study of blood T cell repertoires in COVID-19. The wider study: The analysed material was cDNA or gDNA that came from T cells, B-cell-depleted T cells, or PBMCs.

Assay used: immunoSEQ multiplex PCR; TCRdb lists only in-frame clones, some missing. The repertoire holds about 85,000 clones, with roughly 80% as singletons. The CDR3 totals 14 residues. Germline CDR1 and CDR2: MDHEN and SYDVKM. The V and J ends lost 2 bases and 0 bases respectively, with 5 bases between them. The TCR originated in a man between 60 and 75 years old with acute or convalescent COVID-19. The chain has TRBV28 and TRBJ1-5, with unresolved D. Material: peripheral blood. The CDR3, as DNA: TGTGCCAGCAGTTTACCTTATAGCAATCAGCCCCAGCATTTT. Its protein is CASSLPYSNQPQHF.